What follows are 23 T cell receptor beta chains derived from one specimen sequenced in a study of long-term antiretroviral therapy in people with HIV. The authors ran the immunoSEQ assay, v3.0, at survey level. Generated by immunoSEQ multiplex PCR, the TCRdb table keeps only in-frame clones and is missing some. Among about 28,000 clones listed, roughly 90% were seen once. The sample consisted of unsorted PBMCs, taken 1.8 years after starting antiretroviral therapy. These receptor sequences come from a woman between 18 and 29 years old with HIV.

This clone was detected only once. J is TRBJ2-3 and V is TRBV9; the match to TRBD1 covers 12 bases. This CDR3 region has 16 residues. Germline values: CDR1 SGDLS, CDR2 YYNGEE. V gave up 3 bases and J gave up 5 bases; unmatched junction bases: 7. CDR3 sequence (DNA): TGTGCCAGCAGCGCCCGGGACAGGGGGCTAAGAGATACGCAGTATTTT. Translated, it gives CASSARDRGLRDTQYF.

J is TRBJ2-7 and V is TRBV9; D is uncertain. The germline V gene has CDR1 SGDLS and CDR2 YYNGEE. The CDR3 sequence is 14 residues long. The V gene lost 0 bases and the J gene lost 1 base, with 8 bases spanning the gap. The CDR3 coding sequence is TGTGCCAGCAGCGTAGGCCAACATTCCTACGAGCAGTACTTC. Encoded protein: CASSVGQHSYEQYF.

The CDR3 here is CASGRGLAGGPHEQFF. The CDR3 nucleotides are TGTGCTAGTGGTCGCGGACTAGCGGGAGGGCCTCATGAGCAGTTCTTC. The V gene is TRBV12-5, the J gene TRBJ2-1; 15 bases line up with TRBD2. The V gene's germline CDR1 is LGHNT and CDR2 FRNRAP. V dropped 5 bases and J dropped 8; count of bases not matched to a gene: 7. The CDR3 length is 16 residues.

The V call is TRBV28, the J call TRBJ2-3, with 9 bases lining up with TRBD2. The CDR3 runs to 15 residues. V trimming: 5 bases; J trimming: 3 bases; junction bases outside the gene matches: 6. Germline-derived CDR1 and CDR2 are MDHEN and SYDVKM. The CDR3 region has the DNA TGTGCCAGCAGTGTAGCGGGAGTTGGGACAGATACGCAGTATTTT. Protein sequence: CASSVAGVGTDTQYF. Looking up the rest from reference TRBV28 and TRBJ2-3 gives the full variable domain: DVKVTQSSRYLVKRTGEKVFLECVQDMDHENMFWYRQDPGLGLRLIYFSYDVKMKEKGDIPEGYSVSREKKERFSLILESASTNQTSMYLCASSVAGVGTDTQYFGPGTRLTVL.

Here the CDR3 DNA reads TGCAGCGTCTCTACTAGCGGGATCTCCTACGAGCAGTACTTC. Encoded protein: CSVSTSGISYEQYF. J is TRBJ2-7 and V is TRBV29-1; 10 positions agree with TRBD2. The CDR3 totals 14 residues. Germline V gene lookup returns CDR1 SQVTM and CDR2 ANQGSEA. The J segment lost 0 bases and the V segment lost 6 bases, leaving 5 bases of the junction unmatched.

The V call is TRBV27, the J call TRBJ2-1, with D perhaps assigned TRBD1 or TRBD2 (5 bases each). V lost 7 bases to trimming and J lost 6 bases, with 19 bases between them. Germline CDR1 and CDR2: MNHEY and SMNVEV (reference sequence). The CDR3 loop spans 15 amino acids. The DNA of the CDR3 is TGTGCCAGCACCCCCGGGGCTCCGGCCCCCAATGAGCAGTTCTTC. The encoded protein is CASTPGAPAPNEQFF.

This chain connects TRBV5-4 to TRBJ2-7, with 8 bases aligning to TRBD1. The J segment lost 4 bases and the V segment lost 2 bases, leaving 2 bases of the junction unmatched. The CDR3 is made up of 13 amino acids. CDR1 and CDR2 from the germline V gene are SGHNT and YYREEE (reference sequence). CDR3 sequence reads: CASSFDRGYEQYF. DNA for the CDR3: TGTGCCAGCAGCTTTGACAGGGGATACGAGCAGTACTTC.

The table lists this clone with a few counts. J is TRBJ2-6 and V is TRBV6-5; no reliable D call. CDR1 is MNHEY and CDR2 is SVGAGI in the germline V gene. The germline V and J ends were trimmed by 6 bases and 0 bases, with 9 bases remaining between them. The CDR3 is 15 residues long. In DNA, the CDR3 is TGTGCCAGCAGCCCCGGGTTCTCTGGGGCCAACGTCCTGACTTTC. Residues: CASSPGFSGANVLTF.

The chain is built from TRBV4-2 and TRBJ1-5; a possible D gene is TRBD1 (6 bases). CDR1 is LGHNA and CDR2 is YNFKEQ in the germline V gene. This CDR3 contains 13 residues. V lost 5 bases to trimming and J lost 5 bases, with 10 bases between them. In DNA form, the CDR3 reads TGTGCCAGCAGCTGGACAGAAGATCAGCCCCAGCATTTT. Translation gives CASSWTEDQPQHF.

V and J are TRBV7-6 and TRBJ1-3; a weak D match, TRBD1 (6 bases). The CDR3 is made up of 13 amino acids. The germline gives CDR1 SGHVS, CDR2 FNYEAQ. Trimming removed 6 bases at V and 2 bases at J, with 8 bases between. DNA of the CDR3: TGTGCCAGCAGGGGGGGCACTGGAAACACCATATATTTT. It is translated as CASRGGTGNTIYF.

The chain is built from TRBV5-6 and TRBJ2-2; D is ambiguous. Germline CDR1 is SGHDT and CDR2 is YYEEEE. CDR3 length: 12 amino acids. V lost 0 bases and J lost 6, with 3 bases in between. The CDR3 DNA reads as TGTGCCAGCAGCTTGGTGGCCGGGGAGCTGTTTTTT. This gives the protein CASSLVAGELFF. Full variable domain (remainder filled in from reference TRBV5-6 and TRBJ2-2): DAGVTQSPTHLIKTRGQQVTLRCSPKSGHDTVSWYQQALGQGPQFIFQYYEEEERQRGNFPDRFSGHQFPNYSSELNVNALLLGDSALYLCASSLVAGELFFGEGSRLTVL.

The V gene is TRBV9, the J gene TRBJ2-1, with D hard to call. V was clipped by 3 bases and J by 10 bases, with 11 bases between them. Germline V gene data show CDR1 as SGDLS and CDR2 as YYNGEE. This CDR3 contains 12 residues. The CDR3 is CASSEGLGEQFF. CDR3 nucleotides: TGTGCCAGCAGCGAGGGATTGGGCGAGCAGTTCTTC.

The V call is TRBV29-1, the J call TRBJ2-7; D gene unclear. The germline V gene has CDR1 SQVTM and CDR2 ANQGSEA. With 5 bases removed from V and 0 bases from J, the gap between germline ends came to 8 bases. The CDR3 contains 12 residues. The CDR3 protein is CSVCDTSYEQYF. The CDR3 DNA reads TGCAGCGTTTGTGACACCTCCTACGAGCAGTACTTC.

The chain employs TRBV5-1 and TRBJ2-7; unclear D gene. This CDR3 spans 15 amino acids. Trimming removed 5 bases from V and 2 bases from J, with 17 bases in between. Germline V lookup: CDR1 SGHRS, CDR2 YFSETQ. CDR3 nucleotide sequence: TGCGCCAGCAGTACCTCTCTATCCGATGCCTACGAGCAGTACTTC. It codes for CASSTSLSDAYEQYF.

V and J are TRBV27 and TRBJ2-7, with D possibly matching TRBD1 (7 bases). Germline V gives CDR1 MNHEY, CDR2 SMNVEV (reference sequence). The V and J ends lost 4 bases and 0 bases respectively, with 10 bases between them. This CDR3 region has 14 residues. CDR3 coding DNA: TGTGCCAGCAGTTACAGGGGAGGCTCCTACGAGCAGTACTTC. Its protein product is CASSYRGGSYEQYF.

This chain uses TRBV4-2 with TRBJ2-5, with 7 bases that match TRBD1. Unmatched junction bases numbered 3, after V lost 0 bases and J lost 5 bases. This CDR3 is 14 amino acids long. CDR1 and CDR2 from the germline V gene are LGHNA and YNFKEQ. The CDR3 DNA sequence: TGTGCCAGCAGCCAAGAACACAGGGGTGAGACCCAGTACTTC. Translated: CASSQEHRGETQYF.

The V and J genes are TRBV5-5 and TRBJ2-7; possibly TRBD1 or TRBD2 for D (5 bases each). The CDR3 has 15 residues. The germline V gene encodes CDR1 SGHKS and CDR2 YYEKEE (reference sequence). V dropped 3 bases and J dropped 2 bases, with 15 bases sitting between them. CDR3 residues: CASSSDSGQAYEQYF. The CDR3 DNA is TGTGCCAGCAGCTCCGACTCGGGGCAGGCCTACGAGCAGTACTTC.

The chain uses TRBV7-9 and TRBJ2-2, with D possibly matching TRBD2 (6 bases). CDR3 length equals 16 residues. Trimming pared 2 bases from V and 3 bases from J, leaving 13 bases between. Per germline, CDR1 SEHNR and CDR2 FQNEAQ (reference sequence). CDR3 in DNA: TGTGCCAGCAGCTTAAATTATCCTAGCGACACCGGGGAGCTGTTTTTT. Protein: CASSLNYPSDTGELFF. Based on the CDR3 plus reference TRBV7-9 and TRBJ2-2, the full variable domain is DTGVSQNPRHKITKRGQNVTFRCDPISEHNRLYWYRQTLGQGPEFLTYFQNEAQLEKSRLLSDRFSAERPKGSFSTLEIQRTEQGDSAMYLCASSLNYPSDTGELFFGEGSRLTVL.

Only a few counts were recorded for this clone. The CDR3 nucleotides are TGTGCCAGCAGTATGCAGAAGAATATATGGAACCATGAAATCACAGATACGCAGTATTTT. Translating gives CASSMQKNIWNHEITDTQYF. The rearrangement uses TRBV27 and TRBJ2-3; D unresolved. CDR1 MNHEY and CDR2 SMNVEV come from the germline V gene (reference sequence). V was cut by 5 bases and J by 2 bases, with 29 bases left in between. This CDR3 has 20 amino acids.

The chain combines TRBV11-3 with TRBJ2-2; D unclear. The CDR3 runs to 15 residues. Germline loops: CDR1 SGHNT, CDR2 YENEEA. V was cut by 5 bases and J by 7 bases, with 17 bases left in between. CDR3 sequence (DNA): TGTGCCAGCAGCGACCCCATGTTTGGCCTCGGGGAGCTGTTTTTT. Amino acids: CASSDPMFGLGELFF.

This clone was seen a few times. The chain links TRBV19 to TRBJ1-5, with TRBD1 as a possible D gene (5 bases). The germline V and J ends were trimmed by 5 bases and 3 bases, with 17 bases remaining between them. From germline, CDR1 is LNHDA and CDR2 SQIVND (reference sequence). The CDR3 runs 16 residues. The CDR3 is CASSPVGEGANQPQHF. CDR3 in DNA: TGTGCCAGTAGTCCAGTGGGGGAAGGCGCCAATCAGCCCCAGCATTTT.

The genes are TRBV19 and TRBJ2-7; the match to TRBD2 covers 11 bases. CDR3 size: 15 residues. In germline, CDR1 is LNHDA, CDR2 SQIVND (reference sequence). V shed 3 bases and J 0 bases; nucleotides not matched to a gene: 1. CDR3 nucleotides: TGTGCCAGTAGTATCACTAGCGGGAGCTCCTACGAGCAGTACTTC. Amino acids: CASSITSGSSYEQYF.

CDR3 loop: CASIGVTSGDYEQYF. The DNA of the CDR3 is TGTGCCAGCATCGGAGTGACTAGCGGGGACTACGAGCAGTACTTC. This chain joins TRBV28 and TRBJ2-7; TRBD2 agrees at 11 bases. This CDR3 is built from 15 residues. After removal of 7 bases from V and 3 bases from J, the junction contained 8 bases not matched to a gene. CDR1 and CDR2 from the germline V gene are MDHEN and SYDVKM.